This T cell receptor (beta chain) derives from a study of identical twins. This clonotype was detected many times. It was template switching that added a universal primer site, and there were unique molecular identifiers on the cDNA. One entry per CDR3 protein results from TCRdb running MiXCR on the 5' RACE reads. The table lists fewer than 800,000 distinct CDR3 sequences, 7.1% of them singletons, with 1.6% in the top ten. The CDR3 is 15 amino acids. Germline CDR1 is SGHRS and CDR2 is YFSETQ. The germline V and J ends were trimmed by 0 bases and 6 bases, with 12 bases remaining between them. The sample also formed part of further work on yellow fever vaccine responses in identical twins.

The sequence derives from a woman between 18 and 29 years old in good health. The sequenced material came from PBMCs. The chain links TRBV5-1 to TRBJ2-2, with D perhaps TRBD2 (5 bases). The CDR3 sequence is CASSLALVGAGELFF. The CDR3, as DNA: TGCGCCAGCAGCTTGGCACTAGTCGGGGCCGGGGAGCTGTTTTTT.